The clone carrying this TCR beta chain has only a few counts. Original methodology: For nucleated cells, counts were estimated from reference gene primer amplification. The method was immunoSEQ multiplex PCR; TCRdb's version includes in-frame clones alone and lacks a portion of them. Clone size and the V and J calls come from that table; the DNA yielded D and trimming. The repertoire holds 160,000 or so clones, with approximately 84% as singletons. Deletions cut 0 bases from V and 1 base from J, with 3 bases between. The germline CDR1 and CDR2 sequences are MNHEY and SMNVEV (reference sequence). CDR3 length: 13 amino acids. The data derive from a study of blood T cell repertoires in COVID-19.

This sequence originates from an elderly woman with acute or convalescent COVID-19. The V call is TRBV27, the J call TRBJ1-1; D remains unclear. The sample taken for sequencing was peripheral blood. CDR3 region: CASSLSRNTEAFF. CDR3 nucleotides: TGTGCCAGCAGTTTATCCCGGAACACTGAAGCTTTCTTT.